The present entry profiles one TCR beta chain with its context. Sequencing of TCR beta covered CD8+ and CD4+ T cells obtained from blood. Isolation of CD8+ and CD4+ T cells was performed negatively, whereas enrichment of TEMRA cells was done by FACS. V was shortened by 6 bases and J by 6 bases, with 19 bases between the two germline ends. From germline, CDR1 is SGHRS and CDR2 YFSETQ. The CDR3 is 14 residues long. cDNA came from approximately 0.5 to 1 ug RNA primed by random hexamers. immunoSEQ multiplex PCR amplified TCR beta CDR3 across 54 Vbeta, 13 Jbeta. TCRdb recomputed calls from the immunoSEQ multiplex PCR reads with MiXCR, one row per CDR3 protein. The sample yields some 150,000 distinct CDR3 sequences, around 94% seen once. The sample belongs to a study of CD8 T cells in Susac syndrome.

This clonotype was sampled from a human donor in good health. V gene TRBV5-1 combines with J gene TRBJ2-7; D perhaps matches TRBD2 (6 bases). The specimen sequenced was CD8+ T cells from PBMCs. The CDR3 nucleotides are TGCGCCAGCACCCTATTGGGGGGACCGGCCGAGCAGTACTTC. Translating gives CASTLLGGPAEQYF.